This TCR beta chain appears in the sequencing data of a study of T cell repertoires in cytomegalovirus infection. Study-wide context: CMV infection together with matching HLA type was indicated by public TCR beta signatures. Study-wide results and limits: Identification of carriers of CMV plus the relevant HLA was performed using cumulative public TCR beta family frequency. Across the ex vivo response, the dominant clonotypes were HLA-C-restricted CMV-specific TCR beta clonotypes.

This clonotype was observed many times. Its specificity is not known. Via MiXCR, TCRdb re-called the reads, giving one row per CDR3 protein. The sample has 400,000 or so distinct CDR3 sequences; about 33% are singletons. Deletions cut 5 bases from V and 15 bases from J, with 17 bases between. CDR3 length: 13 amino acids. Germline V lookup: CDR1 SGHVS, CDR2 FQNEAQ. Material: PBMCs. The sequence was obtained from a human donor in good health (CMV status not recorded). Some clones in this sample may be carry-over from other donors' samples. The chain couples TRBV7-8 to TRBJ1-6; D gene ambiguous. CDR3 region: CASSLGTNRHLHF. Here the CDR3 DNA reads TGTGCCAGCAGCCTCGGTACCAACCGGCACCTCCACTTT.